These 10 T cell receptor beta chains were all obtained from the same sample, sequenced in a study of identical twins' blood T cells. TCRdb passed the 5' RACE reads through MiXCR, listing each CDR3 protein once. Among fewer than 450,000 distinct CDR3 sequences listed, more than 25% were seen once. Input material: PBMCs. The source is a woman aged 18-49 years in good health.

The V and J genes are TRBV18 and TRBJ1-2, with D unclear. The CDR3 covers 14 residues. Per the germline V gene, CDR1 is KGHSH and CDR2 is LQKENI. V lost 2 bases, J lost 0 bases, and 7 bases lay in between. Written as DNA, the CDR3 is TGTGCCAGCTCACCATTCAAGACTAACTATGGCTACACCTTC. The encoded protein is CASSPFKTNYGYTF.

The chain uses TRBV11-2 and TRBJ2-3; D might be TRBD2 (5 bases). The V end was cut by 4 bases, the J end by 0 bases, with 11 bases between. The CDR3 runs to 15 residues. Per the germline V gene, CDR1 is SGHAT and CDR2 is FQNNGV. The CDR3 is CASSSGLASTDTQYF. The DNA for the CDR3 is TGTGCCAGCAGCTCCGGACTGGCTAGCACAGATACGCAGTATTTT.

The chain links TRBV29-1 to TRBJ1-2; D perhaps matches TRBD1 (5 bases). Germline V gene sequence: CDR1 SQVTM, CDR2 ANQGSEA. The CDR3 runs 15 residues. V lost 6 bases, J lost 1 base, and 18 bases lay in between. CDR3 nucleotides: TGCAGCGTCGAACCCAGACGACAGTTTAACTATGGCTACACCTTC. Translated: CSVEPRRQFNYGYTF.

The chain uses TRBV27 and TRBJ1-6; no reliable D call. The CDR3 length is 14 residues. Between the trimmed V and J ends, which lost 8 bases and 7 bases, there was a span of 15 bases. Germline V CDR1 and CDR2: MNHEY, SMNVEV (reference sequence). CDR3 DNA sequence: TGTGCCAGCCGGGCCCCAGGAGGAAATTCACCCCTCCACTTT. Its protein product is CASRAPGGNSPLHF.

The chain carries TRBV7-2 and TRBJ2-7; D unclear. Germline V gene data show CDR1 as SGHTA and CDR2 as FQGNSA. There are 12 residues in the CDR3. The V gene lost 10 bases and the J gene lost 0 bases, with 10 bases spanning the gap. CDR3: CAIASFSYEQYF. CDR3 coding DNA: TGTGCCATCGCCAGTTTCTCCTACGAGCAGTACTTC.

This clonotype has only a few counts. The chain joins TRBV2 to TRBJ1-2; maybe TRBD1 (5 bases). Germline V lookup: CDR1 SNHLY, CDR2 FYNNEI. The CDR3 loop spans 13 amino acids. The V end lost 8 bases, the J end lost 0 bases, and 10 bases lay between the germline ends. The chain's CDR3 is CASVWDSNYGYTF. As DNA, the CDR3 is TGTGCCAGCGTGTGGGACTCTAACTATGGCTACACCTTC.

This clonotype has more than one count but fewer than ten. The genes are TRBV20-1 and TRBJ1-1, with 11 bases lining up with TRBD1. The CDR3 has 15 residues. Germline V lookup: CDR1 DFQATT, CDR2 SNEGSKA (reference sequence). Trimming cost V 0 bases and J 8 bases; bases outside gene matches: 8. The CDR3 protein is CSARDLGQGASEAFF. CDR3 in DNA: TGCAGTGCTAGAGATTTAGGACAGGGGGCTTCGGAAGCTTTCTTT.

This clonotype occurred a few times. CDR3 bases: TGCGCCAGCAGCTTACAGGGACTGATCTCTGGGGCCAACGTCCTGACTTTC. Amino acid sequence: CASSLQGLISGANVLTF. The V gene is TRBV5-1, the J gene TRBJ2-6; D possibly uses TRBD1 or TRBD2 (6 bases each). In germline, CDR1 is SGHRS, CDR2 YFSETQ. With 2 bases removed from V and 0 bases from J, the gap between germline ends came to 12 bases. The CDR3 has 17 amino acids.

Only a few counts were recorded for this clonotype. This chain uses TRBV19 with TRBJ1-2; D is unresolved. The germline V and J ends were trimmed by 4 bases and 5 bases, with 11 bases remaining between them. CDR1 and CDR2 (germline): LNHDA, SQIVND (reference sequence). This CDR3 has 13 residues. The CDR3 protein is CASSSEWVYGYTF. For the CDR3, the DNA is TGTGCCAGTAGTAGCGAATGGGTTTATGGCTACACCTTC.

The chain employs TRBV4-2 and TRBJ2-3; 7 nucleotides align to TRBD1. CDR1 is LGHNA and CDR2 is YNFKEQ in the germline V gene. The CDR3 runs to 15 residues. The V segment lost 0 bases and the J segment 3 bases; nucleotides outside the gene matches: 3. The CDR3 loop reads CASSQETGSTDTQYF. The CDR3 bases are TGTGCCAGCAGCCAAGAGACAGGGAGTACAGATACGCAGTATTTT.